This TCR beta chain emerged from a study of blood T cell repertoires in COVID-19. In the study overall: In each case, the material was cDNA or gDNA derived from T cells, B-cell-depleted T cells, or PBMCs.

From germline, CDR1 is MRHNA and CDR2 SNTAGT. The junction had 18 bases not matched to a gene; V was cut back by 2 bases and J by 3 bases. This CDR3 region has 21 residues. Measured with immunoSEQ multiplex PCR; TCRdb has only the in-frame clones, and not every one. The sample has roughly 380,000 clones; roughly 90% are singletons. Participant ages covered about 18 to 90 years across 25 or so US areas. Cohorts were assigned according to the clinical history that participants reported. V and J are TRBV6-4 and TRBJ2-7; 14 bases map to TRBD2. What was sequenced was PBMCs or T cells enriched from blood (not recorded which). The source of this sequence is a woman in her twenties or thirties who had been exposed to COVID-19. CDR3 region: CASSDPTRGQGTSGRNYEQYF. CDR3 coding DNA: TGTGCCAGCAGTGACCCCACGAGGGGACAGGGGACTAGCGGGAGAAACTACGAGCAGTACTTC.